The 32 T cell receptor beta chains in this list originate from one sample, sequenced in a study of OX40 agonist ivuxolimab in advanced cancers. The data were produced by immunoSEQ multiplex PCR, yet TCRdb's version contains in-frame clones alone and is incomplete. The table shows around 43,000 clones, with 86% occurring only once. The source material was CD4+ or CD8+ T cells sorted from blood, sampled in a trial of the OX40 agonist ivuxolimab. These receptors originate from an adult with an advanced solid tumor such as melanoma, head and neck, liver or kidney cancer.

CDR3 in amino acids: CASSQGPGQHSPLHF. The CDR3 DNA is TGTGCCAGCAGCCAAGGTCCGGGGCAGCATTCACCCCTCCACTTT. This rearrangement joins TRBV14 to TRBJ1-6, with D tentatively TRBD1 (5 bases). The CDR3 loop spans 15 amino acids. The V end lost 1 base, the J end lost 8 bases, and 12 bases lay between the germline ends. Looked up from germline, CDR1 is SGHDN and CDR2 is FVKESK.

V usage is TRBV6-5 and J usage is TRBJ2-7; 13 nucleotides agree with TRBD2. Germline V gene data show CDR1 as MNHEY and CDR2 as SVGAGI. The CDR3 runs to 14 residues. Unmatched junction bases numbered 4, after V lost 6 bases and J lost 5 bases. The CDR3 DNA is TGTGCCAGCAGCCGACTAGCGGGGGGAGACGAGCAGTACTTC. Its protein product is CASSRLAGGDEQYF.

J is TRBJ1-6 and V is TRBV5-6; 8 bases match TRBD1. Trimming at V came to 7 bases and at J to 6 bases, leaving 6 bases not matched to a gene. The CDR3 has 14 amino acids. Germline V gives CDR1 SGHDT, CDR2 YYEEEE. CDR3 amino acids: CASSDREGNSPLHF. The CDR3 DNA reads TGTGCCAGCTCGGACAGGGAAGGTAATTCACCCCTCCACTTT.

This chain uses TRBV27 with TRBJ1-3; D could derive from TRBD1 or TRBD2 (6 bases each). TRBJ2-2 explains the end of the DNA better; the J call may be wrong. The CDR3 is 15 amino acids. In germline, CDR1 is MNHEY, CDR2 SMNVEV (reference sequence). The CDR3 spells CASSLRGGGTGELFF. As DNA, the CDR3 is TGTGCCAGCAGTTTGCGAGGAGGGGGTACCGGGGAGCTGTTTTTT.

V usage is TRBV5-4 and J usage is TRBJ2-7; D is ambiguous. CDR3 length equals 12 residues. Germline V gene lookup returns CDR1 SGHNT and CDR2 YYREEE (reference sequence). Trimming took 0 bases from V and 6 from J, leaving 7 bases between them. This CDR3 is CASSLGHGEQYF. CDR3 nucleotides: TGTGCCAGCAGCTTGGGGCATGGCGAGCAGTACTTC.

V is TRBV7-9 and J is TRBJ1-3; D not resolved. There are 14 residues in the CDR3. The germline V gene encodes CDR1 SEHNR and CDR2 FQNEAQ (reference sequence). V shed 2 bases and J shed 0 bases, with 5 bases lying between them. CDR3 region: CASSLLLSGNTIYF. The CDR3 DNA follows: TGTGCCAGCAGCTTACTGCTCTCTGGAAACACCATATATTTT.

This clone was seen more than once but under ten times. V is TRBV19 and J is TRBJ1-6, with D possibly being TRBD1 (6 bases). CDR3 length equals 13 residues. Germline assignment: CDR1 LNHDA and CDR2 SQIVND (reference sequence). V was trimmed by 9 bases and J by 10 bases, leaving 16 bases between them. DNA for the CDR3: TGTGCCAGCGCCACAGGGAAGGTCTCACCCCTCCACTTT. Translation: CASATGKVSPLHF.

The CDR3 DNA follows: TGTGCCAGCCTAGGGACAGGGGCCTACGAGCAGTACTTC. Protein sequence: CASLGTGAYEQYF. The chain joins TRBV25-1 to TRBJ2-7; 10 bases fit TRBD1. Germline V gene lookup returns CDR1 MGHDK and CDR2 SYGVNS. The V segment lost 8 bases and the J segment 2 bases; nucleotides outside the gene matches: 3. The CDR3 has 13 residues.

The chain combines TRBV19 with TRBJ1-5, with TRBD1 as a possible D gene (5 bases). The V gene lost 7 bases and the J gene lost 3 bases, with 16 bases spanning the gap. Germline V gene sequence: CDR1 LNHDA, CDR2 SQIVND (reference sequence). The CDR3 extends over 15 amino acids. The CDR3 coding sequence is TGTGCCAGTACCGATAGGTGGGGGAACAATCAGCCCCAGCATTTT. Protein sequence: CASTDRWGNNQPQHF.

The rearrangement uses TRBV7-8 and TRBJ1-6, with no clear D. Trimming shortened V by 4 bases and J by 8 bases, and 15 bases separated the two germline ends. The CDR3 contains 15 residues. CDR1 and CDR2 from the germline V gene are SGHVS and FQNEAQ. DNA of the CDR3: TGTGCCAGCAGCTCCCTGGAGGGTCCCTATTCACCCCTCCACTTT. It codes for CASSSLEGPYSPLHF.

This chain connects TRBV7-9 to TRBJ2-1; D unresolved. The CDR3 has 12 amino acids. CDR1 is SEHNR and CDR2 is FQNEAQ in the germline V gene (reference sequence). Trimming took 4 bases from V and 7 from J, leaving 8 bases between them. The CDR3 DNA reads as TGTGCCAGCAGCTCCCCAGCAAATGAGCAGTTCTTC. This translates into CASSSPANEQFF.

The chain uses TRBV13 and TRBJ2-7; 13 positions agree with TRBD2. CDR3 length equals 15 residues. Trimming took 5 bases from V and 2 from J; bases not matched to a gene: 3. From germline, CDR1 is PRHDT and CDR2 FYEKMQ (reference sequence). CDR3 sequence: CASSPGLAGTYEQYF. As DNA, the CDR3 is TGTGCCAGCAGCCCGGGACTAGCGGGGACCTACGAGCAGTACTTC. The variable domain in full, with the rest retrieved from reference TRBV13 and TRBJ2-7, is AAGVIQSPRHLIKEKRETATLKCYPIPRHDTVYWYQQGPGQDPQFLISFYEKMQSDKGSIPDRFSAQQFSDYHSELNMSSLELGDSALYFCASSPGLAGTYEQYFGPGTRLTVT.

Turning to this clone: A read error may account for a junction end that differs from germline. The chain couples TRBV6-5 to TRBJ1-1; TRBD1 is a possible D gene (5 bases). Per the germline V gene, CDR1 is MNHEY and CDR2 is SVGAGI. This CDR3 is built from 14 residues. The CDR3 bases are TGTGCCAGCAGTCACTCGTGGGGGGACACTGAAGCTTTCTTT. This encodes CASSHSWGDTEAFF.

In DNA, the CDR3 is TGTGCCAGTAGTATAGGACTCGGGGGCGGGGCAGATACGCAGTATTTT. Protein product: CASSIGLGGGADTQYF. This rearrangement joins TRBV19 to TRBJ2-3, with D perhaps being TRBD1 or TRBD2 (6 bases each). V lost 1 base, J lost 4 bases, and 15 bases lay in between. From germline, CDR1 is LNHDA and CDR2 SQIVND (reference sequence). This CDR3 comprises 16 residues.

This sequence joins TRBV6-6 and TRBJ1-1; D ambiguous. This CDR3 has 11 amino acids. The V gene lost 8 bases and the J gene lost 2 bases, with 6 bases spanning the gap. Germline V gives CDR1 MNHNY, CDR2 SVGAGI (reference sequence). The CDR3 loop reads CASGGNTEAFF. Written as DNA, the CDR3 is TGTGCCAGCGGAGGCAACACTGAAGCTTTCTTT.

This chain joins TRBV7-8 and TRBJ2-1, with 9 bases matching TRBD2. The V gene's germline CDR1 is SGHVS and CDR2 FQNEAQ. The CDR3 runs to 15 residues. With 5 bases clipped from V and 4 bases from J, the junction kept 6 bases outside the gene matches. The CDR3 is CASSLNSGGYNEQFF. The CDR3 region has the DNA TGTGCCAGCAGCCTGAATAGCGGGGGATACAATGAGCAGTTCTTC.

This clone has a handful of counts. This chain connects TRBV14 to TRBJ2-7, with D unclear. The V gene's germline CDR1 is SGHDN and CDR2 FVKESK. Trimming cost V 2 bases and J 5 bases, with 7 bases left between them. The CDR3 consists of 12 residues. This CDR3 is CASSQFSHEQYF. CDR3 nucleotide sequence: TGTGCCAGCAGCCAATTCTCACACGAGCAGTACTTC.

The chain carries TRBV9 and TRBJ2-2; TRBD2 agrees at 9 bases. The trim removed 4 bases at V and 4 bases at J, leaving 14 bases unmatched. Germline assignment: CDR1 SGDLS and CDR2 YYNGEE. CDR3 size: 18 residues. CDR3 sequence (DNA): TGTGCCAGCAGCTCCAGGAGTAGCGGGGGCATGCCCACCGGGGAGCTGTTTTTT. Amino acid sequence: CASSSRSSGGMPTGELFF. Using reference TRBV9 and TRBJ2-2 for the parts outside the CDR3, the full variable domain is DSGVTQTPKHLITATGQRVTLRCSPRSGDLSVYWYQQSLDQGLQFLIQYYNGEERAKGNILERFSAQQFPDLHSELNLSSLELGDSALYFCASSSRSSGGMPTGELFFGEGSRLTVL.

The chain carries TRBV4-3 and TRBJ2-3, with D perhaps TRBD1 (6 bases). This CDR3 is built from 15 residues. Trimming left V 0 bases short and J 1 base short, with 8 bases between. Germline V CDR1 and CDR2: LGHNA, YSLEER. This chain's CDR3 is CASSQDPGGTDTQYF. The DNA of the CDR3 is TGCGCCAGCAGCCAAGATCCAGGGGGCACAGATACGCAGTATTTT.

This clone was seen a few times. Additional DNA sequences in this sample encode the identical CDR3. The chain combines TRBV19 with TRBJ2-7; possible D gene TRBD2, 6 bases. Germline V gene data show CDR1 as LNHDA and CDR2 as SQIVND (reference sequence). This CDR3 contains 13 residues. Trimming took 5 bases from V and 1 from J, leaving 9 bases between them. DNA of the CDR3: TGTGCCAGTAGTGCGGGACTTTCCTACGAGCAGTACTTC. This codes for CASSAGLSYEQYF.

This clone has a single count. The chain joins TRBV27 to TRBJ2-7; D may be TRBD2 (5 bases). V dropped 3 bases and J dropped 1 base, with 16 bases sitting between them. The CDR3 runs 16 residues. Germline CDR1 MNHEY, CDR2 SMNVEV (reference sequence). The CDR3 bases are TGTGCCAGCAGTTTCCTTCCGGGGATTAATTCCTACGAGCAGTACTTC. Amino acids: CASSFLPGINSYEQYF.

V is TRBV11-2 and J is TRBJ1-2, with 9 bases lining up with TRBD1. Germline values: CDR1 SGHAT, CDR2 FQNNGV. V lost 5 bases to trimming and J lost 6 bases; unmatched junction nucleotides: 10. There are 15 residues in the CDR3. CDR3 nucleotides: TGTGCCAGCAGCCTATCACAGGGGGCCTTGGATGGCTACACCTTC. Translating it yields CASSLSQGALDGYTF.

V is TRBV4-3 and J is TRBJ1-6; perhaps TRBD1 as D (6 bases). V was clipped by 4 bases and J by 2 bases, with 9 bases between them. This CDR3 spans 15 amino acids. Germline values: CDR1 LGHNA, CDR2 YSLEER. Here the CDR3 DNA reads TGCGCCAGCAGCCTCCGGGACACCTATAATTCACCCCTCCACTTT. This sequence encodes CASSLRDTYNSPLHF.

The chain links TRBV9 to TRBJ2-3; D remains ambiguous. CDR3 length: 14 residues. Trimming took off 0 bases at V and 4 bases at J, with 9 bases between the two ends. CDR1 and CDR2 from the germline V gene are SGDLS and YYNGEE. CDR3 coding DNA: TGTGCCAGCAGCGTAGATCGGTGGTCAGATACGCAGTATTTT. Protein product: CASSVDRWSDTQYF.

The sample holds a few counts of this clone. The chain recombines TRBV10-3 with TRBJ1-5, with TRBD1 matching over 7 bases. Trimming removed 10 bases from V and 0 bases from J; junction bases left unmatched: 6. The germline V gene encodes CDR1 ENHRY and CDR2 SYGVKD. The CDR3 has 14 amino acids. The CDR3 sequence is CATWDSYSNQPQHF. Written as DNA, the CDR3 is TGTGCCACTTGGGACAGCTATAGCAATCAGCCCCAGCATTTT.

J is TRBJ1-3 and V is TRBV7-9; 8 bases agree with TRBD1. With 5 bases clipped from V and 6 bases from J, the junction kept 12 bases outside the gene matches. CDR1 SEHNR and CDR2 FQNEAQ come from the germline V gene (reference sequence). The length of the CDR3 is 16 residues. The CDR3 spells CASSLRTGKDENTIYF. CDR3 nucleotides: TGTGCCAGCAGCCTCCGGACAGGGAAAGACGAAAACACCATATATTTT.

By share of the sample, this clone is medium-sized. The chain is built from TRBV19 and TRBJ1-1; D is undetermined. The CDR3 has 11 residues. Germline CDR1 reads LNHDA; CDR2 reads SQIVND (reference sequence). V lost 8 bases, J lost 3 bases, and 7 bases lay in between. CDR3 nucleotides: TGTGCCAGTCCGGGGTACACTGAAGCTTTCTTT. It is translated as CASPGYTEAFF.

The V call is TRBV19, the J call TRBJ1-6, with D hard to call. This CDR3 has 14 amino acids. With 4 bases removed from V and 7 bases from J, the gap between germline ends came to 11 bases. Germline V gives CDR1 LNHDA, CDR2 SQIVND (reference sequence). The CDR3 region has the DNA TGTGCCAGTAGTACCAGCTTCGGAAATTCACCCCTCCACTTT. It translates to CASSTSFGNSPLHF.

The chain carries TRBV28 and TRBJ1-4; no clear D gene. CDR3 size: 15 residues. The germline V gene encodes CDR1 MDHEN and CDR2 SYDVKM. V lost 6 bases and J lost 0, with 11 bases in between. CDR3: CASSLTQATNEKLFF. CDR3 nucleotides: TGTGCCAGCAGCCTTACACAAGCAACTAATGAAAAACTGTTTTTT.

The rearrangement links TRBV7-2 to TRBJ2-5, with 7 positions matching TRBD2. The germline V gene encodes CDR1 SGHTA and CDR2 FQGNSA. The J segment lost 1 base and the V segment lost 6 bases, leaving 5 bases of the junction unmatched. There are 14 residues in the CDR3. The CDR3 region has the DNA TGTGCCAGCAGGAGGTGGACTAGCCAAGAGACCCAGTACTTC. Translation: CASRRWTSQETQYF. The full variable domain, its missing parts supplied by reference TRBV7-2 and TRBJ2-5, is GAGVSQSPSNKVTEKGKDVELRCDPISGHTALYWYRQSLGQGLEFLIYFQGNSAPDKSGLPSDRFSAERTGGSVSTLTIQRTQQEDSAVYLCASRRWTSQETQYFGPGTRLLVL.

The chain has TRBV2 and TRBJ2-2; unclear D gene. This CDR3 is built from 12 residues. In germline, CDR1 is SNHLY, CDR2 FYNNEI. V was shortened by 11 bases and J by 4 bases, with 11 bases between the two germline ends. The CDR3 loop reads CALRIGTGELFF. CDR3 nucleotides: TGTGCCCTCCGAATCGGCACCGGGGAGCTGTTTTTT.

By frequency in the sample, this clone is medium-sized. The V and J genes are TRBV6-4 and TRBJ1-6; D unresolved. Germline loops: CDR1 MRHNA, CDR2 SNTAGT. Trimming shortened V by 6 bases and J by 0 bases, and 12 bases separated the two germline ends. The CDR3 extends over 16 amino acids. The CDR3 region is CASSDKGGSYNSPLHF. The DNA of the CDR3 is TGTGCCAGCAGCGACAAGGGAGGCTCCTATAATTCACCCCTCCACTTT.